This T cell receptor (beta chain) was sequenced in a study of patients and donors after allogeneic stem cell transplantation. Trimming left V 6 bases short and J 6 bases short, with 15 bases between. The CDR3 is 14 residues long. TCRdb processed the RT-PCR reads anew with MiXCR; each CDR3 protein has one entry. Among 2,500 to 3,000 distinct CDR3 sequences listed, approximately 8.3% were seen once. The chain uses TRBV12-3 or TRBV12-4 and TRBJ1-5; perhaps TRBD1 as D (6 bases). The sample comprised blood, either unsorted or a sorted T cell fraction (not recorded which). The clonotype originates from a human donor who was either an allogeneic HSCT recipient or a stem cell or donor lymphocyte infusion donor (not recorded which). It is not recorded whose cells these are; they may come from a transplant donor. CDR3 sequence: CASRPGAPSQPQHF. The CDR3 DNA is TGTGCCAGCAGACCGGGGGCTCCTTCTCAGCCCCAGCATTTT.